This T cell receptor (beta chain) was sequenced during a study of cytomegalovirus exposure and HLA in healthy donors. Across the whole study: Roughly 180 million T cells yielded more than 95 million unique TCR beta sequences, as an earlier analysis found.

The germline V gene has CDR1 LGHNA and CDR2 YNFKEQ. The CDR3 totals 16 residues. With 2 bases removed from V and 6 bases from J, the gap between germline ends came to 19 bases. The primer mix had 60 Vbeta and 13 Jbeta primers. Repertoires were generated with immunoSEQ multiplex PCR, while TCRdb's copy carries only in-frame clones and drops some. Here the sample table reports around 75,000 clones. This sequence was found in a boy between 10 and 17 years old in good health and CMV-seronegative. This chain uses TRBV4-2 with TRBJ1-1; D ambiguous. The sample taken for sequencing was PBMCs. CDR3 loop: CASSQSTTPRSSEAFF. The CDR3 nucleotides read TGTGCCAGCAGCCAATCTACCACCCCTCGTAGCTCTGAAGCTTTCTTT.